This T cell receptor beta chain was captured by sequencing in a study of T cells in Graves' hyperthyroidism and ophthalmopathy. The investigators amplified TCR beta CDR3 regions from RNA transcripts. A set of HTBI primers served as the primers for a first-round RT-PCR of the TCR CDR3. TCRdb re-called the multiplex PCR reads with MiXCR, one entry per CDR3 protein. Altogether approximately 600,000 distinct CDR3 sequences are present, approximately 15% being singletons, with the ten largest covering roughly 6.9%. With 2 bases removed from V and 4 bases from J, the gap between germline ends came to 15 bases. The germline CDR1 and CDR2 sequences are MNHEY and SMNVEV (reference sequence). The CDR3 is made up of 16 amino acids. This clonotype was counted many times.

Specimen: blood. The genes are TRBV27 and TRBJ2-1; D call uncertain. This TCR derives from a woman younger than 35 with Graves' ophthalmopathy. The CDR3 region has the DNA TGTGCCAGCAGTTTAGCGTCAGCCATGGGGTACAATGAGCAGTTCTTC. Encoded protein: CASSLASAMGYNEQFF.